The sequence of this T cell receptor (beta chain) was determined in a study of regulatory T cells. A couple of CD3G-deficient patients had more severe autoimmunity; all had some. Sorting split CD4+ cells into CD25-high CD127-low Tregs and CD25-low CD127-high conventional T cells. The germline gives CDR1 GTSNPN, CDR2 SVGIG (reference sequence). Trimming shortened V by 0 bases and J by 10 bases, and 9 bases separated the two germline ends. This CDR3 spans 11 amino acids. With respect to this clone: The antigen remains undetermined.

Primers: 52 TRBV forward and 13 TRBJ reverse. Here immunoSEQ multiplex PCR was the method, and the copy in TCRdb shows in-frame clones only, minus some. Of over 25,000 clones listed, around 92% were seen once; the top ten hold about 1.6%. Study-wide points: Hydrophobic residues at CDR3 positions 6 and 7 were enriched in conventional CD4+ T cells of CD3G-deficient patients. Skewed V and J usage and few unique V-J pairs marked patient repertoires, most in Tregs.

Sequenced sample: conventional CD4+ T cells sorted from blood. The rearrangement uses TRBV30 and TRBJ1-1; D is ambiguous. The clonotype originates from a person aged 18-35 years with CD3G deficiency. For the CDR3, the DNA is TGTGCCTGGAGTGTACGTCAAGTAGCTTTCTTT. Translating it yields CAWSVRQVAFF. The complete variable domain, with remaining parts taken from reference TRBV30 and TRBJ1-1, reads SQTIHQWPATLVQPVGSPLSLECTVEGTSNPNLYWYRQAAGRGLQLLFYSVGIGQISSEVPQNLSASRPQDRQFILSSKKLLLSDSGFYLCAWSVRQVAFFGQGTRLTVV.